What follows are 26 T cell receptor beta chains derived from one specimen sequenced in a study of T cells in Graves' hyperthyroidism and ophthalmopathy. Amplified TCR beta CDR3 regions came from RNA transcripts. First-round RT-PCR targeting the TCR CDR3 was performed with the HTBI primer set. MiXCR, applied by TCRdb to the multiplex PCR reads, yields one record per CDR3 protein. Of about 180,000 distinct CDR3 sequences in the sample, about 15% were seen once. The sample comprised blood. All receptors derive from a woman aged 45 to 65 with Graves' hyperthyroidism.

This clonotype was seen a handful of times. The chain has TRBV4-2 and TRBJ2-1; 10 bases fit TRBD2. CDR3 length: 17 residues. CDR1 and CDR2 from the germline V gene are LGHNA and YNFKEQ. V trimming: 0 bases; J trimming: 7 bases; junction bases outside the gene matches: 9. The CDR3 is CASSQEGPGLANNEQFF. The CDR3 DNA is TGTGCCAGCAGCCAAGAGGGACCGGGACTAGCGAATAATGAGCAGTTCTTC.

This clonotype was counted many times. The CDR3, as DNA: TGTGCCAGCAGCCAAGGCGGGGGGGCCGGGGAGCTGTTTTTT. It codes for CASSQGGGAGELFF. This sequence joins TRBV4-2 and TRBJ2-2; 9 bases agree with TRBD2. The CDR3 runs 14 residues. CDR1 and CDR2 (germline): LGHNA, YNFKEQ. The junction had 0 bases not matched to a gene; V was cut back by 1 base and J by 6 bases.

This clonotype was counted at least ten times. The rearrangement uses TRBV6-1 and TRBJ2-5, with 10 nucleotides matching TRBD1. CDR1 MNHNS and CDR2 SASEGT come from the germline V gene. The CDR3 covers 12 residues. V shed 6 bases and J 5 bases; nucleotides not matched to a gene: 0. CDR3 sequence (DNA): TGTGCCAGCAGGGACAGGGGGGAGACCCAGTACTTC. Protein sequence: CASRDRGETQYF.

The sample holds many counts of this clonotype. This chain connects TRBV19 to TRBJ1-1, with TRBD1 matching 7 bases. Germline CDR1 LNHDA, CDR2 SQIVND (reference sequence). This CDR3 region has 14 residues. V trimming: 8 bases; J trimming: 0 bases; junction bases outside the gene matches: 6. In nucleotides, the CDR3 is TGTGCCAGTTTGGGACAGCCATTGAACACTGAAGCTTTCTTT. It yields the protein CASLGQPLNTEAFF.

This clonotype came up many times. This chain joins TRBV7-8 and TRBJ2-7; the D call may be TRBD1 or TRBD2 (5 bases each). The V gene's germline CDR1 is SGHVS and CDR2 FQNEAQ. V was pared by 6 bases and J by 1 base, with 16 bases between. CDR3 size: 15 residues. Here the CDR3 DNA reads TGTGCCAGCAGAGATTTGGGACGAGGTTCCTACGAGCAGTACTTC. The encoded protein is CASRDLGRGSYEQYF. The complete variable domain, with remaining parts taken from reference TRBV7-8 and TRBJ2-7, reads GAGVSQSPRYKVAKRGQDVALRCDPISGHVSLFWYQQALGQGPEFLTYFQNEAQLDKSGLPSDRFFAERPEGSVSTLKIQRTQQEDSAVYLCASRDLGRGSYEQYFGPGTRLTVT.

Many counts were recorded for this clonotype. The chain is built from TRBV11-2 and TRBJ1-6; a weak D match, TRBD1 (5 bases). The CDR3 is made up of 15 amino acids. With 4 bases removed from V and 6 bases from J, the gap between germline ends came to 13 bases. Per the germline V gene, CDR1 is SGHAT and CDR2 is FQNNGV. The CDR3: CASSSSGRLNSPLHF. The CDR3, as DNA: TGTGCCAGCAGCTCGTCGGGACGGCTTAATTCACCCCTCCACTTT.

The rearrangement links TRBV4-1 to TRBJ1-3, with D maybe TRBD1 (5 bases). This CDR3 is built from 16 residues. V lost 0 bases and J 0 bases, leaving 9 bases between the germline ends. From germline, CDR1 is MGHRA and CDR2 YSYEKL. The CDR3 loop reads CASSQDMGVSGNTIYF. The CDR3 coding sequence is TGCGCCAGCAGCCAAGATATGGGGGTCTCTGGAAACACCATATATTTT.

The chain uses TRBV7-9 and TRBJ2-1; tentative D call: TRBD1 (6 bases). This CDR3 comprises 16 residues. Deletions cut 5 bases from V and 2 bases from J, with 16 bases between. Germline CDR1 and CDR2: SEHNR and FQNEAQ (reference sequence). The CDR3: CASSLATGTTYNEQFF. The CDR3 coding sequence is TGTGCCAGCAGCCTGGCCACAGGGACCACCTACAATGAGCAGTTCTTC.

In its sample, this clonotype was seen many times. The V and J genes are TRBV20-1 and TRBJ1-6; 7 nucleotides align to TRBD1. Germline loops: CDR1 DFQATT, CDR2 SNEGSKA (reference sequence). The CDR3 contains 14 residues. V shed 1 base, J shed 7 bases, and the junction held 4 bases outside the gene matches. The CDR3 DNA is TGCAGTGCTAGAGCTGACAGGGTCAATTCACCCCTCCACTTT. Its translation is CSARADRVNSPLHF.

This clonotype was counted ten times or more. The rearrangement joins TRBV28 to TRBJ1-1; D unresolved. Germline CDR1 MDHEN, CDR2 SYDVKM. CDR3 length: 15 amino acids. Trimming took off 6 bases at V and 4 bases at J, with 18 bases between the two ends. The DNA for the CDR3 is TGTGCCAGCAGCCCCCCGGCACCCAGGAGCACTGAAGCTTTCTTT. It translates to CASSPPAPRSTEAFF.

This clonotype has a count of ten or more. J is TRBJ1-1 and V is TRBV19; a possible D gene is TRBD1 (5 bases). V gave up 5 bases and J gave up 3 bases, with 16 bases separating them. CDR1 is LNHDA, CDR2 SQIVND, per germline (reference sequence). The CDR3 extends over 15 amino acids. CDR3 sequence reads: CASSLTARGDTEAFF. The CDR3 DNA sequence: TGTGCCAGTAGTCTAACCGCCCGGGGCGACACTGAAGCTTTCTTT.

The sample holds many counts of this clonotype. The chain combines TRBV7-9 with TRBJ1-1; no reliable D call. The germline V gene encodes CDR1 SEHNR and CDR2 FQNEAQ (reference sequence). V was shortened by 6 bases and J by 3 bases, with 8 bases between the two germline ends. This CDR3 region has 12 residues. For the CDR3, the DNA is TGTGCCAGCAGGAGCGATCACACTGAAGCTTTCTTT. Protein sequence: CASRSDHTEAFF. The full variable domain, in which reference TRBV7-9 and TRBJ1-1 provide the parts outside the CDR3, is DTGVSQNPRHKITKRGQNVTFRCDPISEHNRLYWYRQTLGQGPEFLTYFQNEAQLEKSRLLSDRFSAERPKGSFSTLEIQRTEQGDSAMYLCASRSDHTEAFFGQGTRLTVV.

This clonotype occurred many times. J is TRBJ2-7 and V is TRBV12-3 or TRBV12-4; no clear D gene. The CDR3 runs 15 residues. V was trimmed by 5 bases and J by 7 bases, leaving 21 bases between them. This chain's CDR3 is CASSTSFAAAREQYF. Written as DNA, the CDR3 is TGTGCCAGCAGTACTTCCTTCGCCGCGGCCAGGGAGCAGTACTTC.

This clonotype was found many times. The rearrangement joins TRBV20-1 to TRBJ1-1; a possible D gene is TRBD1 (5 bases). The V and J ends lost 3 bases and 0 bases respectively, with 14 bases between them. CDR3 size: 15 residues. Germline CDR1 reads DFQATT; CDR2 reads SNEGSKA (reference sequence). CDR3 protein: CSASLWAGMNTEAFF. CDR3 sequence (DNA): TGCAGTGCTAGCCTCTGGGCAGGGATGAACACTGAAGCTTTCTTT.

In its sample, this clonotype was seen many times. The gene calls are TRBV16 and TRBJ1-5, with D unresolved. V was shortened by 0 bases and J by 0 bases, with 6 bases between the two germline ends. The CDR3 consists of 15 residues. Looked up from germline, CDR1 is KGHSY and CDR2 is FQNENV. The CDR3 loop reads CASSQSGDSNQPQHF. In nucleotides, the CDR3 is TGTGCCAGCAGCCAATCGGGTGATAGCAATCAGCCCCAGCATTTT.

This clonotype came up a few times. The genes are TRBV4-1 and TRBJ2-5; D is possibly TRBD1 (5 bases). The CDR3 is 13 residues long. V shed 1 base and J shed 7 bases, with 10 bases lying between them. Germline-derived CDR1 and CDR2 are MGHRA and YSYEKL. In DNA form, the CDR3 reads TGCGCCAGCAGCCAAGCACAGGCAGGGACCCAGTACTTC. Translated, it gives CASSQAQAGTQYF.

There are many counts of this clonotype. This chain uses TRBV6-1 with TRBJ2-2; D might be TRBD1 (6 bases). Trimming cost V 5 bases and J 0 bases, with 10 bases left between them. The CDR3 has 15 amino acids. Germline V lookup: CDR1 MNHNS, CDR2 SASEGT. The CDR3 reads CASSPGTTNTGELFF. CDR3 coding DNA: TGTGCCAGCAGTCCCGGGACAACGAACACCGGGGAGCTGTTTTTT.

The chain is built from TRBV20-1 and TRBJ1-3, with 7 bases matching TRBD1. The CDR3 length is 16 residues. The V gene's germline CDR1 is DFQATT and CDR2 SNEGSKA (reference sequence). The trim removed 5 bases at V and 0 bases at J, leaving 10 bases unmatched. The CDR3 reads CSAPSGGDSSGNTIYF. In nucleotides, the CDR3 is TGCAGTGCTCCCAGCGGGGGGGACAGCTCTGGAAACACCATATATTTT.

The sample holds a few counts of this clonotype. This chain joins TRBV12-3 or TRBV12-4 and TRBJ2-6; D call uncertain. The CDR3 has 15 amino acids. Trimming cost V 3 bases and J 1 base, with 7 bases left between them. DNA of the CDR3: TGTGCCAGCAGTTTCTGGGGATCTGGGGCCAACGTCCTGACTTTC. Protein: CASSFWGSGANVLTF.

This clonotype was recorded once. One base away lies a much larger clone, so this may be a sequencing read error. V gene TRBV28 combines with J gene TRBJ2-7; D might be TRBD2 (6 bases). V was pared by 2 bases and J by 2 bases, with 25 bases between. The CDR3 has 19 residues. Looked up from germline, CDR1 is MDHEN and CDR2 is SYDVKM. The CDR3 bases are TGTGCCAGCAGTTTAATATCGGACCAAGCGGGCGCATCTCCCTACGAGCAGTACTTC. Translating gives CASSLISDQAGASPYEQYF.

This clonotype was detected only a few times. V is TRBV5-1 and J is TRBJ2-5; D is possibly TRBD1 (6 bases). The CDR3 runs 14 residues. CDR1 and CDR2 from the germline V gene are SGHRS and YFSETQ. V was trimmed by 7 bases and J by 2 bases, leaving 15 bases between them. The CDR3 here is CASGGASPQETQYF. CDR3 DNA sequence: TGCGCCAGCGGGGGCGCATCCCCACAAGAGACCCAGTACTTC.

The chain couples TRBV3-1 to TRBJ1-3; D call uncertain. The CDR3 is 14 residues long. Germline V gives CDR1 LGHDT, CDR2 YNNKEL (reference sequence). Trimming took 9 bases from V and 4 from J, leaving 16 bases between them. CDR3 sequence reads: CASREAGPGNTIYF. The CDR3 DNA reads TGTGCCAGTCGAGAAGCCGGGCCGGGAAACACCATATATTTT.

This clonotype was seen many times. The chain recombines TRBV7-9 with TRBJ2-2, with D tentatively TRBD2 (6 bases). In germline, CDR1 is SEHNR, CDR2 FQNEAQ (reference sequence). Trimming cost V 11 bases and J 0 bases, with 16 bases left between them. The CDR3 is 15 amino acids. The CDR3 DNA follows: TGTGCCGCGGGACGGTCATTAACGAACACCGGGGAGCTGTTTTTT. It specifies CAAGRSLTNTGELFF.

This clonotype has at least ten counts. The chain carries TRBV12-3 or TRBV12-4 and TRBJ1-2; D ambiguous. Trimming removed 3 bases at V and 7 bases at J, with 12 bases between. This CDR3 has 13 amino acids. The CDR3, as DNA: TGTGCCAGCAGTTTCGGGAGCGCAATTGGCTACACCTTC. This sequence encodes CASSFGSAIGYTF.

In this sample, this clonotype turned up many times. V and J are TRBV7-6 and TRBJ2-3; 8 nucleotides line up with TRBD2. V was pared by 5 bases and J by 7 bases, with 11 bases of the junction left unmatched. The germline gives CDR1 SGHVS, CDR2 FNYEAQ. CDR3 length: 15 amino acids. Written as DNA, the CDR3 is TGTGCCAGCAGCCAGGGCCAGCGGGGGTCGAATACGCAGTATTTT. Its protein product is CASSQGQRGSNTQYF.

This clonotype was recorded at least ten times. This chain connects TRBV12-3 or TRBV12-4 to TRBJ2-3, with 10 bases identical to TRBD2. The CDR3 loop spans 15 amino acids. The trim removed 5 bases at V and 4 bases at J, leaving 6 bases unmatched. For the CDR3, the DNA is TGTGCCAGCAGTAAAAGCGGGGGGGCGTCAGATACGCAGTATTTT. Its translation: CASSKSGGASDTQYF.